A selection of T cell receptor beta chains follows, all from one sample in a study of tumor-infiltrating lymphocytes in primary liver carcinoma. TCRdb analysed the multiplex PCR reads with MiXCR anew, one entry per CDR3 protein. Of 300,000 to 400,000 distinct CDR3 sequences in the sample, 65% were seen once. The source material was peripheral blood. These receptors all stem from a man aged 35 to 55 with primary liver carcinoma and hepatitis B virus infection. The CDR3 runs from the conserved cysteine through the conserved F or W. Each record gives: D gene, V gene, clone size, J gene, CDR3 length, CDR3 protein, CDR3 DNA. A D gene is named only where the DNA matches it firmly. Expanded clones get a size class; other rows say once, few or many, or leave the size out.

d_gene: TRBD1
v_gene: TRBV6-6
abundance: many
j_gene: TRBJ2-7
len: 18
CDR3aa: CASSYLGQGADRPYEQYF
CDR3nt: TGTGCCAGCAGTTACTTGGGACAGGGGGCCGACAGACCCTACGAGCAGTACTTC

d_gene: -
v_gene: TRBV12-3/TRBV12-4
abundance: once
j_gene: TRBJ1-1
len: 14
CDR3aa: CANRMDMLNTETFF
CDR3nt: TGTGCCAACAGAATGGACATGTTGAACACTGAAACTTTCTTT

d_gene: -
v_gene: TRBV5-1
abundance: few
j_gene: TRBJ1-6
len: 16
CDR3aa: CASSSNEKTYNSPLHF
CDR3nt: TGCGCCAGCAGCTCGAACGAGAAAACCTATAATTCACCCCTCCACTTT

d_gene: -
v_gene: TRBV11-2
abundance: -
j_gene: TRBJ2-7
len: 15
CDR3aa: CASNFGYMGAYEQYF
CDR3nt: TGTGCCAGTAACTTCGGATATATGGGGGCCTACGAGCAGTACTTC

d_gene: TRBD2
v_gene: TRBV7-9
abundance: few
j_gene: TRBJ2-7
len: 14
CDR3aa: CASTPGGSLHEQYF
CDR3nt: TGTGCCTCAACCCCTGGCGGGAGTCTCCACGAGCAGTACTTC

d_gene: -
v_gene: TRBV11-2
abundance: once
j_gene: TRBJ1-2
len: 13
CDR3aa: CASSSPGPLGYTF
CDR3nt: TGTGCCAGCAGCTCCCCGGGGCCCCTTGGTTACACCTTT

d_gene: -
v_gene: TRBV6-6
abundance: -
j_gene: TRBJ2-3
len: 16
CDR3aa: CASSLHFEWGTDTQYF
CDR3nt: TGTGCCAGCAGTTTACACTTTGAGTGGGGCACAGATACGCAGTATTTT

d_gene: TRBD1
v_gene: TRBV29-1
abundance: many
j_gene: TRBJ1-5
len: 20
CDR3aa: CSVTGRFTGTGGGSNQPQHF
CDR3nt: TGCAGCGTCACTGGAAGATTCACTGGGACAGGGGGCGGGAGCAATCAGCCCCAGCATTTT

d_gene: TRBD2
v_gene: TRBV5-1
abundance: -
j_gene: TRBJ2-2
len: 20
CDR3aa: CASSGDKLTSGRARTGELFF
CDR3nt: TGCGCCAGCAGCGGGGACAAACTTACTAGCGGGAGGGCCCGAACCGGGGAGCTGTTTTTT

d_gene: TRBD1
v_gene: TRBV5-4
abundance: few
j_gene: TRBJ2-1
len: 15
CDR3aa: CASSEYRGTYNEQFF
CDR3nt: TGTGCCAGCAGCGAATACAGGGGGACCTACAATGAGCAGTTCTTC

d_gene: -
v_gene: TRBV6-1
abundance: -
j_gene: TRBJ2-1
len: 15
CDR3aa: CCSSLSWTLNNEQFF
CDR3nt: TGTTGCAGCAGTCTCAGCTGGACCCTAAACAATGAGCAGTTCTTC

d_gene: TRBD2
v_gene: TRBV11-2
abundance: once
j_gene: TRBJ2-7
len: 16
CDR3aa: CASRGTSRRALYEQYF
CDR3nt: TGTGCTAGCCGCGGGACTAGCAGGAGGGCCTTGTACGAGCAGTACTTC

d_gene: -
v_gene: TRBV7-9
abundance: -
j_gene: TRBJ2-1
len: 15
CDR3aa: CVSSSLRSGATEQFF
CDR3nt: TGTGTCAGCAGCTCACTACGATCAGGGGCGACTGAGCAGTTCTTC

d_gene: TRBD2
v_gene: TRBV5-1
abundance: -
j_gene: TRBJ2-1
len: 16
CDR3aa: CANRLVSSGLQDEQFF
CDR3nt: TGCGCCAACAGATTGGTTTCTAGCGGGCTCCAGGATGAGCAGTTCTTC

d_gene: -
v_gene: TRBV25-1
abundance: few
j_gene: TRBJ2-3
len: 13
CDR3aa: CASSDGGTDTQYF
CDR3nt: TGTGCCAGCAGTGACGGGGGTACAGATACGCAGTATTTT

d_gene: -
v_gene: TRBV6-4
abundance: -
j_gene: TRBJ1-1
len: 13
CDR3aa: CASQARAGTEAFF
CDR3nt: TGTGCCAGTCAAGCAAGGGCAGGAACTGAAGCTTTCTTT

d_gene: TRBD2
v_gene: TRBV29-1
abundance: -
j_gene: TRBJ2-2
len: 15
CDR3aa: CSVEDWGRGTGELFF
CDR3nt: TGCAGCGTTGAAGACTGGGGGAGGGGTACCGGGGAGCTGTTTTTT

d_gene: -
v_gene: TRBV11-2
abundance: -
j_gene: TRBJ2-5
len: 11
CDR3aa: CTSCLGETQYF
CDR3nt: TGTACCAGCTGCTTAGGGGAGACCCAATACTTC

d_gene: TRBD2
v_gene: TRBV12-3/TRBV12-4
abundance: -
j_gene: TRBJ2-1
len: 16
CDR3aa: CASIQSGLAGSGEQFF
CDR3nt: TGTGCCAGCATACAGTCGGGACTAGCGGGTTCTGGTGAGCAGTTCTTC

d_gene: TRBD2
v_gene: TRBV7-9
abundance: -
j_gene: TRBJ2-7
len: 15
CDR3aa: CVSSLTSGSLDEQYF
CDR3nt: TGTGTCAGCAGCCTGACTAGCGGGAGTCTAGACGAGCAGTACTTC

d_gene: -
v_gene: TRBV28
abundance: -
j_gene: TRBJ2-1
len: 15
CDR3aa: CASSFYSLLGNEQFF
CDR3nt: TGTGCCAGCAGTTTCTACAGCCTTCTGGGGAATGAGCAGTTCTTC

d_gene: -
v_gene: TRBV12-3/TRBV12-4
abundance: few
j_gene: TRBJ1-5
len: 15
CDR3aa: CASSLGNSGNQPQHF
CDR3nt: TGTGCCAGCAGTTTAGGGAACAGTGGCAATCAGCCCCAGCATTTT

d_gene: -
v_gene: TRBV5-1
abundance: many
j_gene: TRBJ2-2
len: 13
CDR3aa: CASSVTVSGELFF
CDR3nt: TGCGCCAGCAGCGTGACAGTATCCGGGGAGCTGTTTTTT

d_gene: -
v_gene: TRBV13
abundance: -
j_gene: TRBJ2-1
len: 14
CDR3aa: CASSLEPSINEQFF
CDR3nt: TGTGCCAGCAGCTTAGAGCCCAGCATCAATGAGCAGTTCTTC

d_gene: -
v_gene: TRBV6-6
abundance: -
j_gene: TRBJ2-5
len: 14
CDR3aa: CASSYLRLAETQYF
CDR3nt: TGTGCCAGCAGTTACTTGAGGCTAGCAGAGACCCAGTACTTC

d_gene: -
v_gene: TRBV5-1
abundance: -
j_gene: TRBJ2-7
len: 12
CDR3aa: CANSLGTAEQYF
CDR3nt: TGCGCCAACAGCCTAGGGACTGCCGAGCAGTATTTC

d_gene: -
v_gene: TRBV29-1
abundance: many
j_gene: TRBJ1-1
len: 12
CDR3aa: CSARQTNTEAFF
CDR3nt: TGCAGCGCGAGACAGACAAACACTGAAGCTTTCTTT

d_gene: -
v_gene: TRBV11-2
abundance: -
j_gene: TRBJ2-3
len: 16
CDR3aa: CTSTFPPGLRTDRQYF
CDR3nt: TGTACCAGCACTTTTCCCCCGGGACTTCGCACAGATAGACAGTATTTT

d_gene: -
v_gene: TRBV5-6
abundance: few
j_gene: TRBJ2-7
len: 15
CDR3aa: CASSLSPGPSYEQYF
CDR3nt: TGTGCCAGCAGCTTGTCCCCAGGACCCTCCTACGAGCAGTACTTC

d_gene: TRBD1
v_gene: TRBV29-1
abundance: -
j_gene: TRBJ2-7
len: 14
CDR3aa: CSVQGALSSYGQYF
CDR3nt: TGCAGCGTCCAGGGGGCCCTAAGCTCCTACGGGCAGTACTTC

d_gene: -
v_gene: TRBV6-1
abundance: -
j_gene: TRBJ2-7
len: 13
CDR3aa: CASSEWVFYERYF
CDR3nt: TGTGCCAGCAGTGAATGGGTTTTCTACGAGCGGTACTTC

d_gene: -
v_gene: TRBV11-3
abundance: -
j_gene: TRBJ2-5
len: 13
CDR3aa: CASSRGSQETQYF
CDR3nt: TGTGCCAGCAGCAGGGGATCACAAGAGACCCAGTACTTC

d_gene: -
v_gene: TRBV4-3
abundance: many
j_gene: TRBJ2-1
len: 15
CDR3aa: CASSQDRASSNEQFF
CDR3nt: TGCGCCAGCAGCCAAGATCGGGCTAGTTCCAATGAGCAGTTCTTC

d_gene: TRBD1
v_gene: TRBV28
abundance: -
j_gene: TRBJ1-5
len: 19
CDR3aa: CASRPFLGQGANSNQPQHF
CDR3nt: TGTGCCAGCAGACCCTTTTTGGGACAGGGGGCAAATAGCAATCAGCCCCAGCATTTT

d_gene: -
v_gene: TRBV6-5
abundance: -
j_gene: TRBJ2-1
len: 15
CDR3aa: CASSYSGAGEDEQSF
CDR3nt: TGTGCCAGCAGTTACTCTGGGGCAGGGGAGGATGAGCAGTCCTTC

d_gene: TRBD1
v_gene: TRBV6-1
abundance: many
j_gene: TRBJ2-7
len: 15
CDR3aa: CASSLTGTESYEQYF
CDR3nt: TGTGCCAGCAGTCTAACCGGGACAGAGAGCTACGAGCAGTACTTC

d_gene: -
v_gene: TRBV12-3/TRBV12-4
abundance: -
j_gene: TRBJ1-1
len: 13
CDR3aa: CTSVGQMNTEAFF
CDR3nt: TGTACCAGTGTCGGACAGATGAACACTGAAGCTTTCTTT

d_gene: TRBD1
v_gene: TRBV11-2
abundance: many
j_gene: TRBJ1-3
len: 15
CDR3aa: CASSLTGASGNTIYF
CDR3nt: TGTGCCAGCAGCCTGACAGGGGCCTCTGGAAACACCATATATTTT

d_gene: -
v_gene: TRBV4-2
abundance: many
j_gene: TRBJ1-1
len: 14
CDR3aa: CASSPGHEGGEAFF
CDR3nt: TGTGCCAGCAGCCCGGGACACGAGGGAGGGGAAGCTTTCTTT

d_gene: -
v_gene: TRBV12-3/TRBV12-4
abundance: many
j_gene: TRBJ2-5
len: 16
CDR3aa: CASSSADQGLEETQYF
CDR3nt: TGTGCCAGCAGTTCCGCGGACCAGGGGTTGGAGGAGACCCAGTACTTC

d_gene: -
v_gene: TRBV6-5
abundance: few
j_gene: TRBJ2-2
len: 17
CDR3aa: CASRPYPGTPNTGELFF
CDR3nt: TGTGCCAGCAGACCTTACCCCGGGACCCCAAACACCGGGGAGCTGTTTTTT

d_gene: -
v_gene: TRBV5-4
abundance: once
j_gene: TRBJ2-6
len: 17
CDR3aa: CANSLAPTGSGANVLTF
CDR3nt: TGTGCCAACAGCTTGGCCCCAACGGGGTCTGGGGCCAACGTCCTGACTTTC

d_gene: TRBD1
v_gene: TRBV6-5
abundance: few
j_gene: TRBJ2-5
len: 15
CDR3aa: CASSYGQGTIKTQYF
CDR3nt: TGTGCCAGCAGTTACGGACAGGGAACGATAAAGACCCAGTACTTC

d_gene: TRBD1
v_gene: TRBV5-6
abundance: many
j_gene: TRBJ2-7
len: 14
CDR3aa: CASSLAGTVYEQYF
CDR3nt: TGTGCCAGCAGCTTGGCCGGGACAGTTTACGAGCAGTACTTC

d_gene: -
v_gene: TRBV4-1
abundance: -
j_gene: TRBJ1-4
len: 14
CDR3aa: CASSQESVNEKLFF
CDR3nt: TGCGCCAGCAGCCAAGAAAGCGTAAATGAAAAACTGTTTTTT

d_gene: TRBD2
v_gene: TRBV4-1
abundance: -
j_gene: TRBJ2-7
len: 16
CDR3aa: CASSRGGLAGLSEKYF
CDR3nt: TGTGCCAGCAGCCGGGGTGGGCTAGCGGGACTTTCCGAGAAGTACTTC

d_gene: -
v_gene: TRBV14
abundance: many
j_gene: TRBJ1-1
len: 13
CDR3aa: CASKTGYATEAFF
CDR3nt: TGTGCCAGCAAGACAGGCTATGCCACTGAAGCTTTCTTT

d_gene: -
v_gene: TRBV12-3/TRBV12-4
abundance: -
j_gene: TRBJ1-5
len: 16
CDR3aa: CTSTGTPGDLSQPQHF
CDR3nt: TGTACCAGCACCGGGACACCAGGTGATTTGAGTCAGCCCCAGCATTTT

d_gene: -
v_gene: TRBV29-1
abundance: -
j_gene: TRBJ2-2
len: 13
CDR3aa: CSATSVYTGELFF
CDR3nt: TGCAGCGCTACGAGCGTGTACACCGGGGAGCTGTTTTTT

d_gene: TRBD1
v_gene: TRBV10-3
abundance: -
j_gene: TRBJ2-6
len: 16
CDR3aa: CAIRGTAVSGADVLTF
CDR3nt: TGTGCCATCAGGGGGACAGCGGTCTCTGGGGCCGACGTCCTGACTTTC

d_gene: -
v_gene: TRBV11-2
abundance: -
j_gene: TRBJ2-7
len: 14
CDR3aa: CASNLEQGGYEQYF
CDR3nt: TGTGCCAGCAACTTGGAACAGGGTGGTTACGAGCAGTACTTC

d_gene: -
v_gene: TRBV7-8
abundance: -
j_gene: TRBJ2-2
len: 14
CDR3aa: CSSSLSSAGGELFF
CDR3nt: TGTTCCAGCAGCTTATCTTCCGCGGGCGGGGAGCTGTTTTTT

d_gene: TRBD1
v_gene: TRBV4-1
abundance: many
j_gene: TRBJ2-7
len: 15
CDR3aa: CASSQTTGDLYEQYF
CDR3nt: TGCGCCAGCAGCCAAACGACAGGGGATTTGTACGAGCAGTACTTC

d_gene: -
v_gene: TRBV12-5
abundance: -
j_gene: TRBJ2-3
len: 15
CDR3aa: CASGLWGPGADTQYF
CDR3nt: TGTGCTAGTGGTTTGTGGGGACCAGGGGCGGATACGCAGTATTTT